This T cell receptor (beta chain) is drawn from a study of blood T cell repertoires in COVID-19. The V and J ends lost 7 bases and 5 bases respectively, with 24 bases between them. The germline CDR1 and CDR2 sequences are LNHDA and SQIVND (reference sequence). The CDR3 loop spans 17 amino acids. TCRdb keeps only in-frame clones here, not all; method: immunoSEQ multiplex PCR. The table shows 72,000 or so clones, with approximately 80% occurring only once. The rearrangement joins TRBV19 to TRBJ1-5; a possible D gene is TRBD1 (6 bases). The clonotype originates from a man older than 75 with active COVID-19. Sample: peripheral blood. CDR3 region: CASTTGPAGASYQPQHF. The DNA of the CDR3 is TGTGCCAGTACCACAGGTCCCGCAGGGGCCTCATATCAGCCCCAGCATTTT.